The 7 T cell receptor beta chains reported below all come from one sample, sequenced in a study of T-cell reconstitution after alpha-beta-depleted transplantation in children. As it was prepared, the TCRbeta library received unique molecular identifiers. Each CDR3 protein is one row after TCRdb ran MiXCR on the PCR reads. The sample carries 200,000 or so distinct CDR3 sequences, approximately 6% recorded once. This material consisted of PBMCs, taken before TCRalphabeta/CD19-depleted stem cell transplant. The origin of the receptors is a girl younger than two with combined immunodeficiency, due to receive a stem cell transplant.

This clonotype was recorded at least ten times. The rearrangement links TRBV9 to TRBJ2-3; a possible D gene is TRBD2 (6 bases). V was cut by 6 bases and J by 2 bases, with 10 bases left in between. Germline CDR1 is SGDLS and CDR2 is YYNGEE. The CDR3 loop spans 13 amino acids. This CDR3 reads CASNGGNTDTQYF. CDR3 coding DNA: TGTGCCAGCAACGGCGGGAACACAGATACGCAGTATTTT.

The chain's CDR3 is CASSLAASGTYEQYF. CDR3 sequence (DNA): TGTGCCAGCAGCTTAGCGGCTAGCGGGACCTACGAGCAGTACTTC. V usage is TRBV7-8 and J usage is TRBJ2-7; 9 nucleotides align to TRBD2. The CDR3 runs 15 residues. Germline-derived CDR1 and CDR2 are SGHVS and FQNEAQ. Trimming took 0 bases from V and 2 from J; bases not matched to a gene: 2.

This clonotype has a count of ten or more. V gene TRBV12-3 or TRBV12-4 combines with J gene TRBJ2-7, with TRBD1 identical over 8 bases. V lost 3 bases, J lost 6 bases, and 4 bases stayed unmatched. The CDR3 is 13 amino acids. The CDR3 loop reads CASSFSGGSEQYF. The CDR3 DNA is TGTGCCAGCAGTTTTTCAGGGGGCTCCGAGCAGTACTTC.

This clonotype was recorded at least ten times. J is TRBJ2-2 and V is TRBV7-8; D is undetermined. The CDR3 totals 13 residues. Looked up from germline, CDR1 is SGHVS and CDR2 is FQNEAQ. The V gene lost 1 base and the J gene lost 8 bases, with 8 bases spanning the gap. The CDR3 loop is CASSLEMGGELFF. The CDR3 DNA follows: TGTGCCAGCAGCTTAGAAATGGGGGGGGAGCTGTTTTTT.

This clonotype appeared many times. The chain is built from TRBV28 and TRBJ2-7; 11 bases line up with TRBD2. V dropped 7 bases and J dropped 4; count of bases not matched to a gene: 9. The CDR3 has 15 amino acids. Germline values: CDR1 MDHEN, CDR2 SYDVKM. CDR3 bases: TGTGCCAGCACCCTGGGACTAGCGGACATTTACGAGCAGTACTTC. This sequence encodes CASTLGLADIYEQYF.

The chain combines TRBV20-1 with TRBJ2-3, with 8 nucleotides matching TRBD2. Germline V gives CDR1 DFQATT, CDR2 SNEGSKA (reference sequence). The CDR3 is made up of 15 amino acids. Trimming removed 5 bases from V and 1 base from J; junction bases left unmatched: 8. The CDR3 region has the DNA TGCAGTGCTCGTAGACCGACTAGCGGCACAGATACGCAGTATTTT. Residues: CSARRPTSGTDTQYF.

This clonotype has ten or more counts. This chain links TRBV10-3 with TRBJ2-3; a weak D match, TRBD2 (5 bases). Germline values: CDR1 ENHRY, CDR2 SYGVKD. The CDR3 has 16 residues. The V gene lost 4 bases and the J gene lost 5 bases, with 19 bases spanning the gap. CDR3 in amino acids: CAISGVLTTGQDTQYF. In DNA form, the CDR3 reads TGTGCCATCAGTGGGGTTCTGACTACGGGCCAAGATACGCAGTATTTT.